The 30 T cell receptor beta chains in this list originate from one sample, sequenced in a study of blood T cell repertoires in COVID-19. Here immunoSEQ multiplex PCR was the method, and the copy in TCRdb shows in-frame clones only, minus some. The repertoire holds 56,000 or so clones, approximately 92% seen once, with around 40% in the top ten. Specimen: peripheral blood. These receptors all come from a woman aged 55-70 years with COVID-19, enrolled during active disease.

The chain is built from TRBV9 and TRBJ1-4, with D hard to call. V was trimmed by 4 bases and J by 8 bases, leaving 6 bases between them. Germline V gene data show CDR1 as SGDLS and CDR2 as YYNGEE. CDR3 size: 11 residues. CDR3 nucleotide sequence: TGTGCCAGCAGCTCAGGCGAAAAACTGTTTTTT. Amino acids: CASSSGEKLFF.

The chain recombines TRBV28 with TRBJ2-6, with 7 positions matching TRBD2. In germline, CDR1 is MDHEN, CDR2 SYDVKM. CDR3 length: 19 amino acids. The junction had 13 bases not matched to a gene; V was cut back by 5 bases and J by 0 bases. The CDR3 DNA reads TGTGCCAGCAGTCCGGAGGGAGGGACCTTTCCCTCTGGGGCCAACGTCCTGACTTTC. This translates into CASSPEGGTFPSGANVLTF.

A single count supports this clone. J is TRBJ2-7 and V is TRBV20-1; D is perhaps TRBD2 (6 bases). Trimming took off 0 bases at V and 9 bases at J, with 9 bases between the two ends. Germline-derived CDR1 and CDR2 are DFQATT and SNEGSKA (reference sequence). The CDR3 has 11 residues. CDR3 nucleotide sequence: TGCAGTGCTAGAGAGGGGGGATGGCAGTACTTC. It specifies CSAREGGWQYF.

The genes are TRBV7-6 and TRBJ1-6; D gene unclear. The CDR3 is made up of 15 amino acids. Trimming stripped 5 bases from V and 0 bases from J, with 8 bases between. CDR1 is SGHVS, CDR2 FNYEAQ, per germline. The CDR3 is CASSQQSSYNSPLHF. CDR3 DNA: TGTGCCAGCAGCCAACAGAGCTCCTATAATTCACCCCTCCACTTT. The whole variable domain, remainder taken from reference TRBV7-6 and TRBJ1-6, is GAGVSQSPRYKVTKRGQDVALRCDPISGHVSLYWYRQALGQGPEFLTYFNYEAQQDKSGLPNDRFSAERPEGSISTLTIQRTEQRDSAMYRCASSQQSSYNSPLHFGNGTRLTVT.

The chain is built from TRBV9 and TRBJ1-5; D is ambiguous. Germline V lookup: CDR1 SGDLS, CDR2 YYNGEE. The V end lost 4 bases, the J end lost 0 bases, and 5 bases lay between the germline ends. This CDR3 has 13 amino acids. In DNA form, the CDR3 reads TGTGCCAGCAGCCTCGGTAGCAATCAGCCCCAGCATTTT. It yields the protein CASSLGSNQPQHF.

The chain is built from TRBV27 and TRBJ2-6; D uncertain. The V end lost 9 bases, the J end lost 0 bases, and 6 bases lay between the germline ends. The CDR3 has 13 amino acids. Germline CDR1 is MNHEY and CDR2 is SMNVEV (reference sequence). CDR3 amino acids: CASHSSGANVLTF. In DNA form, the CDR3 reads TGTGCCAGTCACAGCTCTGGGGCCAACGTCCTGACTTTC.

V usage is TRBV10-3 and J usage is TRBJ2-2; perhaps TRBD1 as D (5 bases). V lost 0 bases and J lost 3, with 11 bases in between. This CDR3 spans 16 amino acids. Germline CDR1 is ENHRY and CDR2 is SYGVKD. CDR3 sequence (DNA): TGTGCCATCAGTGAGTCGGGGCCAGCTGACACCGGGGAGCTGTTTTTT. It specifies CAISESGPADTGELFF.

CDR3 DNA sequence: TGTGCCAGTAGTATAGCCGCTAGCGGGTATAGTGAGAATACGCAGTATTTT. This gives the protein CASSIAASGYSENTQYF. The chain carries TRBV19 and TRBJ2-3; 8 nucleotides line up with TRBD2. The CDR3 is made up of 17 amino acids. The V gene end was trimmed by 1 base and the J gene end by 7 bases; junction bases not matched to a gene: 13. Germline V lookup: CDR1 LNHDA, CDR2 SQIVND (reference sequence). Combining the CDR3 with reference TRBV19 and TRBJ2-3 gives the whole variable domain DGGITQSPKYLFRKEGQNVTLSCEQNLNHDAMYWYRQDPGQGLRLIYYSQIVNDFQKGDIAEGYSVSREKKESFPLTVTSAQKNPTAFYLCASSIAASGYSENTQYFGPGTRLTVL.

The chain joins TRBV7-2 to TRBJ2-3; no definite D call. The CDR3 runs 15 residues. V was cut by 7 bases and J by 3 bases, with 17 bases left in between. Germline values: CDR1 SGHTA, CDR2 FQGNSA. CDR3 in amino acids: CASTPPGYWTDTQYF. DNA of the CDR3: TGTGCCAGCACCCCGCCGGGTTATTGGACAGATACGCAGTATTTT.

V gene TRBV3-1 (or the pseudogene TRBV3-2) combines with J gene TRBJ2-5; 11 bases agree with TRBD2. This CDR3 is 17 amino acids long. Germline V gene data show CDR1 as LGHDT and CDR2 as YNNKEL (reference sequence). The junction had 7 bases not matched to a gene; V was cut back by 0 bases and J by 4 bases. The CDR3 sequence is CASSQDARLAGGETQYF. DNA for the CDR3: TGTGCCAGCAGCCAAGACGCGCGGCTAGCGGGGGGAGAGACCCAGTACTTC.

The rearrangement uses TRBV29-1 and TRBJ2-1; TRBD2 matches at 8 bases. The trim removed 7 bases at V and 3 bases at J, leaving 8 bases unmatched. This CDR3 has 14 amino acids. Per the germline V gene, CDR1 is SQVTM and CDR2 is ANQGSEA. Written as DNA, the CDR3 is TGCAGCGGTGCTAGGACTAGCTTCTACAATGAGCAGTTCTTC. Translation gives CSGARTSFYNEQFF.

V usage is TRBV2 and J usage is TRBJ2-4, with 11 nucleotides matching TRBD1. Germline CDR1 reads SNHLY; CDR2 reads FYNNEI. The CDR3 runs 15 residues. V lost 6 bases, J lost 7 bases, and 8 bases stayed unmatched. The CDR3 nucleotides are TGTGCCAGCAGAGGGGGACAGGGGGACGGCAACATTCAGTACTTC. This sequence encodes CASRGGQGDGNIQYF.

CDR3 residues: CSVQGASNQPQHF. CDR3 coding DNA: TGCAGCGTCCAGGGGGCGAGCAATCAGCCCCAGCATTTT. The rearrangement joins TRBV29-1 to TRBJ1-5; 8 bases are a match to TRBD1. Germline V gene data show CDR1 as SQVTM and CDR2 as ANQGSEA. This CDR3 region has 13 residues. The V and J ends lost 6 bases and 1 base, in that order; junction bases with no gene match: 2. The complete variable domain, with remaining parts taken from reference TRBV29-1 and TRBJ1-5, reads SAVISQKPSRDICQRGTSLTIQCQVDSQVTMMFWYRQQPGQSLTLIATANQGSEATYESGFVIDKFPISRPNLTFSTLTVSNMSPEDSSIYLCSVQGASNQPQHFGDGTRLSIL.

This rearrangement joins TRBV21-1 to TRBJ1-5. TRBV21-1 has pseudogene status. CDR3 length: 15 amino acids. The CDR3 reads CATRWGGRDNQPQHF. The CDR3 DNA reads as TGTGCCACCCGGTGGGGTGGGAGGGACAATCAGCCCCAGCATTTT.

V is TRBV12-3 or TRBV12-4 and J is TRBJ2-2, with TRBD1 matching 7 bases. The CDR3 spans 13 residues. Unmatched junction bases numbered 5, after V lost 8 bases and J lost 5 bases. The CDR3 region has the DNA TGTGCCAGCGACAGGGCATCGACCGGGGAGCTGTTTTTT. This encodes CASDRASTGELFF.

The CDR3 reads CAWSQRRGSSYEQYF. In DNA, the CDR3 is TGTGCCTGGAGCCAAAGGCGGGGGAGCTCCTACGAGCAGTACTTC. J is TRBJ2-7 and V is TRBV30; 7 bases map to TRBD2. Germline V gives CDR1 GTSNPN, CDR2 SVGIG (reference sequence). Trimming at V came to 3 bases and at J to 0 bases, leaving 8 bases not matched to a gene. This CDR3 is 15 amino acids long. Variable domain in full (rest from reference TRBV30 and TRBJ2-7): SQTIHQWPATLVQPVGSPLSLECTVEGTSNPNLYWYRQAAGRGLQLLFYSVGIGQISSEVPQNLSASRPQDRQFILSSKKLLLSDSGFYLCAWSQRRGSSYEQYFGPGTRLTVT.

This clone was counted between two and nine times. The chain couples TRBV3-1 (or the pseudogene TRBV3-2) to TRBJ2-7; TRBD1 agrees at 9 bases. After removal of 0 bases from V and 4 bases from J, the junction contained 4 bases not matched to a gene. The CDR3 loop spans 15 amino acids. Germline V CDR1 and CDR2: LGHDT, YNNKEL (reference sequence). CDR3 region: CASSQDGTGWYEQYF. The CDR3 nucleotides read TGTGCCAGCAGCCAAGACGGGACAGGGTGGTACGAGCAGTACTTC.

The sample holds one count of this clone. This sequence joins TRBV28 and TRBJ1-1; 9 bases align to TRBD1. Germline CDR1 MDHEN, CDR2 SYDVKM. J lost 7 bases, V lost 5 bases, and 11 bases had no gene match. CDR3 size: 15 residues. CDR3 residues: CASSPTQGAGGEAFF. In DNA, the CDR3 is TGTGCCAGCAGTCCTACACAGGGGGCAGGGGGTGAAGCTTTCTTT.

The J gene is TRBJ2-1, the V gene TRBV7-2, with D perhaps matching TRBD1 (5 bases). Trimming took off 5 bases at V and 3 bases at J, with 11 bases between the two ends. The germline V gene has CDR1 SGHTA and CDR2 FQGNSA. CDR3 length equals 14 residues. The CDR3 nucleotides read TGTGCCAGCAGCCCTCAGGGTGACTACAATGAGCAGTTCTTC. Its translation: CASSPQGDYNEQFF. The full variable domain, completed using reference TRBV7-2 and TRBJ2-1, is GAGVSQSPSNKVTEKGKDVELRCDPISGHTALYWYRQSLGQGLEFLIYFQGNSAPDKSGLPSDRFSAERTGGSVSTLTIQRTQQEDSAVYLCASSPQGDYNEQFFGPGTRLTVL.

The chain couples TRBV13 to TRBJ2-2; D perhaps matches TRBD2 (6 bases). The CDR3 loop spans 16 amino acids. V was clipped by 0 bases and J by 4 bases, with 12 bases between them. CDR1 and CDR2 from the germline V gene are PRHDT and FYEKMQ (reference sequence). The CDR3 protein is CASSLGSAGPTGELFF. Here the CDR3 DNA reads TGTGCCAGCAGCTTAGGGTCTGCGGGACCCACCGGGGAGCTGTTTTTT.

This chain joins TRBV28 and TRBJ1-1, with D possibly being TRBD1 (5 bases). Trimming pared 3 bases from V and 0 bases from J, leaving 11 bases between. This CDR3 spans 15 amino acids. CDR1 and CDR2 (germline): MDHEN, SYDVKM. For the CDR3, the DNA is TGTGCCAGCAGTTTCTTATCAGGGCTGAACACTGAAGCTTTCTTT. It codes for CASSFLSGLNTEAFF.

The J gene is TRBJ2-7, the V gene TRBV27; 7 bases line up with TRBD1. This CDR3 region has 14 residues. V was pared by 8 bases and J by 0 bases, with 7 bases of the junction left unmatched. Germline assignment: CDR1 MNHEY and CDR2 SMNVEV (reference sequence). The CDR3 loop is CASSLGDSSYEQYF. The CDR3 DNA is TGTGCCAGCTCGCTAGGGGACAGCTCCTACGAGCAGTACTTC.

The V call is TRBV20-1, the J call TRBJ2-7; TRBD2 might be the D (6 bases). This CDR3 region has 14 residues. The germline V gene encodes CDR1 DFQATT and CDR2 SNEGSKA (reference sequence). In DNA, the CDR3 is TGCAGCGCAAGTTTGAGGCGGGACTCCTACGAGCAGTACTTC. This gives the protein CSASLRRDSYEQYF.

V usage is TRBV19 and J usage is TRBJ2-7, with TRBD2 matching over 9 bases. Per germline, CDR1 LNHDA and CDR2 SQIVND (reference sequence). The CDR3 has 15 residues. V gave up 9 bases and J gave up 5 bases; unmatched junction bases: 14. CDR3 nucleotide sequence: TGTGCCAGCCGGCGGGAGGGCCGAGAGAGTGACGAGCAGTACTTC. Amino acids: CASRREGRESDEQYF.

This clone showed up just once. This chain uses TRBV29-1 with TRBJ2-7, with 8 bases lining up with TRBD2. The ends lost 5 bases at V and 0 bases at J; junction bases unmatched: 6. The germline gives CDR1 SQVTM, CDR2 ANQGSEA. The CDR3 is made up of 14 amino acids. CDR3 sequence (DNA): TGCAGCGTTTACACCGGGACTAGCTCCTACGAGCAGTACTTC. It specifies CSVYTGTSSYEQYF.

The CDR3 coding sequence is TGTGCCAGCAGTAGACCAGGACAGGGCGTCGGGGAGCTGTTTTTT. It specifies CASSRPGQGVGELFF. This chain uses TRBV27 with TRBJ2-2; 8 positions agree with TRBD1. V was pared by 5 bases and J by 7 bases, with 9 bases of the junction left unmatched. CDR1 MNHEY and CDR2 SMNVEV come from the germline V gene (reference sequence). CDR3 size: 15 residues.

This clone was recorded a few times. The chain uses TRBV7-2 and TRBJ2-7, with 11 bases lining up with TRBD2. The V gene's germline CDR1 is SGHTA and CDR2 FQGNSA. V shed 1 base and J 8 bases; nucleotides not matched to a gene: 10. This CDR3 is 16 amino acids long. For the CDR3, the DNA is TGTGCCAGCAGCTTAGTCCCCCTAGCGGGAGGAATCCAGCAGTACTTC. Its translation: CASSLVPLAGGIQQYF.

This chain connects TRBV7-2 to TRBJ1-1, with 7 bases that match TRBD1. From germline, CDR1 is SGHTA and CDR2 FQGNSA. J lost 6 bases, V lost 5 bases, and 18 bases had no gene match. The CDR3 totals 17 residues. The CDR3: CASSPGGGADSVAEAFF. CDR3 nucleotide sequence: TGTGCCAGCAGCCCGGGAGGGGGCGCGGATAGTGTCGCTGAAGCTTTCTTT.

The chain combines TRBV5-8 with TRBJ2-2; 10 positions agree with TRBD1. The CDR3 is made up of 16 amino acids. Germline loops: CDR1 SGHTS, CDR2 YDEGEE. V shed 5 bases and J 1 base; nucleotides not matched to a gene: 5. The CDR3: CASRRQGAQNTGELFF. In DNA, the CDR3 is TGTGCCAGCAGGAGACAGGGGGCGCAGAACACCGGGGAGCTGTTTTTT.

V usage is TRBV18 and J usage is TRBJ1-3; D call uncertain. The CDR3 runs to 16 residues. Trimming stripped 6 bases from V and 0 bases from J, with 15 bases between. Germline-derived CDR1 and CDR2 are KGHSH and LQKENI. CDR3 loop: CASSSDQQSSGNTIYF. DNA for the CDR3: TGTGCCAGCTCGTCGGATCAACAGAGCTCTGGAAACACCATATATTTT.